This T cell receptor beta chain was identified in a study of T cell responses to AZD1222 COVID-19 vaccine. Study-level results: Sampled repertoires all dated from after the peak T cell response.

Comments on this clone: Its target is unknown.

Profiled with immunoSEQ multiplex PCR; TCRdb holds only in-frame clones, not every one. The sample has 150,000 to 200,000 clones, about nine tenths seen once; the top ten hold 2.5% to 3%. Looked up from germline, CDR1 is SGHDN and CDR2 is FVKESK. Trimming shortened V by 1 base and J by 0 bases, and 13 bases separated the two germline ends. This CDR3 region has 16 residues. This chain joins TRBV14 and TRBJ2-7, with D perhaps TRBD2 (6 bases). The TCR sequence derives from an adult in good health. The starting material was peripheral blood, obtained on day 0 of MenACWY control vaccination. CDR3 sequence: CASSQVFPSASYEQYF. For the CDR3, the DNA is TGTGCCAGCAGCCAAGTGTTCCCTAGCGCCTCCTACGAGCAGTACTTC.